Below, 9 T cell receptor beta chains from the same sample are listed, as sequenced in a study of response to subunit inactivated influenza vaccine. TCRdb processed the RT-PCR reads anew with MiXCR; each CDR3 protein has one entry. Of 700,000 to 800,000 distinct CDR3 sequences in the sample, approximately 17% were seen once. Sequencing was performed on PBMCs from blood, taken 5 days after vaccination. These receptors all stem from a man aged 50-59 years who received an inactivated influenza vaccine.

CDR3 DNA sequence: TGTGCCAGCAGAGGGACTAGCGGGACGCCCAAAAACATTCAGTACTTC. Translation: CASRGTSGTPKNIQYF. The chain carries TRBV28 and TRBJ2-4; TRBD2 agrees at 13 bases. There are 16 residues in the CDR3. CDR1 and CDR2 from the germline V gene are MDHEN and SYDVKM. Unmatched junction bases numbered 4, after V lost 6 bases and J lost 2 bases.

The V and J genes are TRBV14 and TRBJ2-3; 8 nucleotides line up with TRBD2. This CDR3 has 18 amino acids. J gave up 3 bases and V 1 base, and 12 bases lay outside the gene matches. The germline V gene encodes CDR1 SGHDN and CDR2 FVKESK. The CDR3 here is CASSQGRMIAGTTDTQYF. The CDR3 DNA reads as TGTGCCAGCAGCCAAGGCCGGATGATAGCGGGAACAACAGATACGCAGTATTTT.

This clonotype was detected many times. The rearrangement joins TRBV12-3 or TRBV12-4 to TRBJ2-6; no clear D. This CDR3 comprises 16 residues. V was clipped by 5 bases and J by 3 bases, with 14 bases between them. The CDR3 bases are TGTGCCAGCAGTCCCCAGGTACTCTTTGGGGCCAACGTCCTGACTTTC. This sequence encodes CASSPQVLFGANVLTF.

This clonotype was picked up a small number of times. This chain joins TRBV12-3 or TRBV12-4 and TRBJ2-2, with a possible D match to TRBD2 (6 bases). Trimming pared 6 bases from V and 3 bases from J, leaving 14 bases between. This CDR3 contains 15 residues. CDR3 sequence (DNA): TGTGCCAGCAGGTCCTCCGGGAGCGACACCGGGGAGCTGTTTTTT. As protein: CASRSSGSDTGELFF.

This clonotype was seen more than once but under ten times. The genes are TRBV4-3 and TRBJ2-1; D perhaps matches TRBD2 (5 bases). V was clipped by 1 base and J by 3 bases, with 16 bases between them. The CDR3 is 17 residues long. Looked up from germline, CDR1 is LGHNA and CDR2 is YSLEER. In DNA, the CDR3 is TGCGCCAGCAGCCAAGGGGGTCTAGCAATCGGCTACAATGAGCAGTTCTTC. Its protein is CASSQGGLAIGYNEQFF.

The chain combines TRBV7-9 with TRBJ2-3; TRBD2 might be the D (5 bases). This CDR3 region has 15 residues. V was trimmed by 1 base and J by 3 bases, leaving 11 bases between them. Germline CDR1 is SEHNR and CDR2 is FQNEAQ (reference sequence). CDR3 sequence: CASSLVLGRTDTQYF. For the CDR3, the DNA is TGTGCCAGCAGCTTAGTACTAGGAAGAACAGATACGCAGTATTTT. Using reference TRBV7-9 and TRBJ2-3 for the parts outside the CDR3, the full variable domain is DTGVSQNPRHKITKRGQNVTFRCDPISEHNRLYWYRQTLGQGPEFLTYFQNEAQLEKSRLLSDRFSAERPKGSFSTLEIQRTEQGDSAMYLCASSLVLGRTDTQYFGPGTRLTVL.

This clonotype was seen a handful of times. This rearrangement joins TRBV28 to TRBJ2-7; D is unclear. The ends were cut back, 6 bases at V and 3 bases at J, with 9 bases in the middle. The CDR3 is made up of 12 amino acids. The germline CDR1 and CDR2 sequences are MDHEN and SYDVKM. The DNA for the CDR3 is TGTGCCAGCAGGGGCCGATTCTACGAGCAGTACTTC. It specifies CASRGRFYEQYF.

This clonotype came up a few times. This sequence joins TRBV15 and TRBJ2-1, with 8 bases matching TRBD1. Losses at the gene ends were 3 bases for V and 2 bases for J; bases not matched to a gene: 3. Germline V gene lookup returns CDR1 LNHNV and CDR2 YYDKDF (reference sequence). The CDR3 totals 15 residues. CDR3: CATSSQGAPYNEQFF. DNA of the CDR3: TGTGCCACCAGCAGCCAGGGGGCCCCCTACAATGAGCAGTTCTTC.

This rearrangement joins TRBV2 to TRBJ2-5; 7 nucleotides align to TRBD1. Germline assignment: CDR1 SNHLY and CDR2 FYNNEI. V lost 8 bases, J lost 5 bases, and 14 bases stayed unmatched. This CDR3 contains 15 residues. CDR3 sequence (DNA): TGTGCCAGCGGGTCAGGGAACCAGGGGGTGGAGACCCAGTACTTC. As protein: CASGSGNQGVETQYF.